The source of this TCR beta chain is a study of T cells in Graves' hyperthyroidism and ophthalmopathy (dated by TCRdb to between 2019 and 2020). Background on the whole study: Peripheral blood samples were taken at the time of initial diagnosis, prior to any treatment. In addition, the study compared T-cell repertoires in thyroid tissue and in blood from several Graves' hyperthyroidism patients. Following sampling, methimazole starting at 30 mg daily was given to hyperthyroidism patients, and high-dose intravenous methylprednisolone was given to ophthalmopathy patients. Prospective prediction of ophthalmopathy was tested in an independent validation cohort of 18 to 20 hyperthyroidism patients and roughly 16 patients who later progressed to ophthalmopathy. According to the paper, TCR Vbeta CDR3 sequencing was carried out on about 140 peripheral blood samples, which came from fewer than 50 ophthalmopathy, 80 or so hyperthyroidism and about 17 progressor patients. The 90 or so discovery patients were randomly split 7:3 into training and test sets. A discovery cohort of roughly 100 patients, roughly 43 with Graves' ophthalmopathy and under 60 with stable Graves' hyperthyroidism, was used to find distinguishing TCR V-J signatures.

What the study reported, not specific to this receptor: In cross-validation, a model built on a 13 V-J signature told ophthalmopathy apart from stable hyperthyroidism with approximately 90% sensitivity and about 81% specificity, and in testing the same model reached 80%/75%. Blood samples also contained most of the expanded thyroid clonotypes (frequency above 0.001), which suggests that blood repertoires may reflect thyroid immune responses. In validation, the model predicted progression to ophthalmopathy with over 65% sensitivity and approximately 78% specificity, a median of 6.5 months before onset. Sample size was not statistically predetermined, and blinding of investigators to group allocation was not performed.

Amplification of TCR beta CDR3 regions was carried out from RNA transcripts. The TCR CDR3 was subjected to a first round of RT-PCR using the HTBI primer set and the Qiagen OneStep RT-PCR kit. The libraries were constructed in a second round of multiplex PCR and then size-selected and purified. Sequencing of the libraries was done on an Illumina HiSeq2000 using paired-end 100 bp reads. In the authors' own workflow: SOAPnuke was used to process the raw data, removing reads that contained adapters or uncalled bases, had a mean Phred below 15, or lacked an exact match to the constant primer or identifier. High-quality paired reads were merged using COPE v1.2.5, and each unique nucleotide sequence was defined as a clonotype. Clonotypes were aligned to IMGT TRBV, TRBD and TRBJ reference segments using MiTCR v1.1. Analysis was restricted to V-J combinations with a frequency above 0.0001, which covered over 98% of repertoires. A TCS score was defined as the ratio of F50 (clonal expansion) to E x V (chaos), with BLOSUM62-based TCRdist applied between CDR3 peptides within each V-J. Welch's t-statistics and random forest reduced 450 to 600 V-J features to about 12, which were used in a naive Bayes classifier (R e1071). TCRdb trimmed the raw reads at Q25, called clones with MiXCR and kept productive beta chains. Records with the same CDR3 protein are collapsed into one entry carrying the most frequent genes and DNA. None of the V and J calls come from the authors' own analysis; TCRdb made them. For this sample the table gives 500,000 to 800,000 distinct CDR3 sequences, of which about 14% were detected only once. Of the sample, approximately 13% falls within the top ten clones.

Ophthalmopathy patients had moderately to severely active disease, Clinical Activity Score of at least 3, NOSPECS grade of at least 4, and duration under 3 months. Any patient with an uncontrolled infection, another autoimmune disease, pregnancy or lactation was excluded. Diagnoses were based on clinical symptoms, serum thyroxine and TRAb, thyroid ultrasound and orbital computed tomography. PBMCs were isolated from approximately 10 ml of fresh peripheral blood by Ficoll-Paque density gradient centrifugation. Total RNA was extracted with Trizol reagent, and quality was checked on an Agilent 2100 Bioanalyzer. This clonotype was counted a few times. The antigen it recognizes is unknown. A much larger clone sits a single nucleotide away, making a read error possible. Sample: blood. The TCR comes from a woman in her fifties or sixties with Graves' ophthalmopathy.

In nucleotide form, the sequence is TGTGCCAGCAGTCAGACTGGGAATCAGCCCCAGCATTTT. Its translation is CASSQTGNQPQHF. This chain is built from TRBV6-1 and TRBJ1-5; the D gene lacks a confident call. The CDR3, cysteine through phenylalanine, is 13 amino acids long. The kept DNA is CDR3 alone, 39 bases in frame from the first base. The V end loses 5 bases and the J end loses 4 bases, and a stretch of 9 bases separates them. CDR1 and CDR2 are read off the germline V gene as MNHNS and SASEGT.